This is a list of T cell receptor beta chains from one sample in a study of early T cells in non-severe SARS-CoV-2 infection. TCRdb re-analysed the 5' RACE reads in MiXCR, keeping a single row per CDR3 protein. The sample includes roughly 100,000 distinct CDR3 sequences, under 15% seen only once; the top ten take roughly 6.3%. Sequences were obtained from whole blood. The receptors shown here come from an adult who was a healthcare worker with PCR-confirmed SARS-CoV-2 infection or an uninfected control (not recorded which). Both conserved end residues are part of each CDR3. Fields, in order: CDR3 protein, CDR3 DNA, V gene, clone size, D gene, J gene. D genes are given only for firm matches. Clone size appears in some rows only: once, few, many, or a class for an expanded clone.

CASSRTTGLSGNTIYF	TGTGCCAGCAGCAGGACCACAGGGCTCTCTGGAAACACCATATATTTT	TRBV7-6	few	NA	TRBJ1-3
CASGLWGNEQFF	TGTGCTAGTGGTTTATGGGGTAATGAGCAGTTCTTC	TRBV12-5	few	NA	TRBJ2-1
CASESSGMYSSYEQYF	TGTGCCAGCGAGTCCAGCGGGATGTATAGCTCCTACGAGCAGTACTTC	TRBV6-2/TRBV6-3	NA	TRBD2	TRBJ2-7
CASSKRQDAEAFF	TGCGCCAGCAGCAAAAGACAGGACGCTGAAGCTTTCTTT	TRBV5-1	many	NA	TRBJ1-1
CASSSTRPGPTEAFF	TGTGCCAGCAGCTCTACCCGCCCAGGGCCCACTGAAGCTTTCTTT	TRBV7-9	few	NA	TRBJ1-1
CASSLDRHSYEQYF	TGTGCCAGCAGTTTAGATAGACACTCCTACGAGCAGTACTTC	TRBV12-3/TRBV12-4	many	NA	TRBJ2-7
CASSLVGRPQHF	TGTGCCAGCAGTTTAGTGGGACGGCCCCAGCATTTT	TRBV12-3/TRBV12-4	many	NA	TRBJ1-5
CASSIGGNYEQYF	TGTGCCAGTAGTATAGGGGGTAACTACGAGCAGTACTTC	TRBV19	few	NA	TRBJ2-7
CASSQPGLAGVTYNEQFF	TGTGCCAGCAGCCAGCCGGGACTAGCGGGAGTTACCTACAATGAGCAGTTCTTC	TRBV11-2	NA	TRBD2	TRBJ2-1
CAISDLDEQYF	TGTGCCATCAGTGATTTGGACGAGCAGTACTTC	TRBV10-3	few	NA	TRBJ2-7
CASSLSGASYNEQFF	TGTGCCAGCAGCCTTAGCGGGGCCTCCTACAATGAGCAGTTCTTC	TRBV12-3/TRBV12-4	many	TRBD2	TRBJ2-1
CASSPWTNSNQPQHF	TGCGCCAGCAGCCCGTGGACCAATAGCAATCAGCCCCAGCATTTT	TRBV4-1	few	NA	TRBJ1-5
CASSRQGLITDTQYF	TGTGCCAGCAGTCGACAGGGACTCATAACAGATACGCAGTATTTT	TRBV12-3/TRBV12-4	NA	NA	TRBJ2-3
CASSQSGWSPFF	TGTGCCAGCAGCCAATCAGGATGGTCCCCGTTCTTC	TRBV14	many	NA	TRBJ2-1
CATSDGRTRPRETQYF	TGTGCCACCAGTGATGGGAGGACTAGACCGAGAGAGACCCAGTACTTC	TRBV24-1	few	TRBD2	TRBJ2-5
CASSYAPENTEAFF	TGTGCCAGCAGTTACGCCCCAGAGAACACTGAAGCTTTCTTT	TRBV6-6	NA	NA	TRBJ1-1
CASSQESPEQYF	TGCGCCAGCAGCCAGGAAAGTCCCGAGCAGTACTTC	TRBV5-1	few	NA	TRBJ2-7
CASSLIYRSNQETQYF	TGTGCCAGCAGCTTAATCTACAGATCAAACCAAGAGACCCAGTACTTC	TRBV7-8	NA	NA	TRBJ2-5
CSARDPPQGGPYNEQFF	TGCAGTGCTAGAGATCCCCCACAGGGGGGCCCCTACAATGAGCAGTTCTTC	TRBV20-1	many	TRBD1	TRBJ2-1
CAIAGLDNEQFF	TGTGCCATCGCGGGACTAGACAATGAGCAGTTCTTC	TRBV10-3	few	TRBD2	TRBJ2-1
CATSRDQNNQPQHF	TGTGCCACCAGCAGAGATCAGAACAATCAGCCCCAGCATTTT	TRBV15	NA	NA	TRBJ1-5
CASSLGGTSSSTDTQYF	TGCGCCAGCAGCTTGGGGGGGACCTCCTCCAGCACAGATACGCAGTATTTT	TRBV5-1	few	NA	TRBJ2-3
CASSYPPTTGEVDYGYTF	TGTGCCAGCAGTTACCCACCTACTACAGGGGAGGTTGACTATGGCTACACCTTC	TRBV6-8	few	TRBD1	TRBJ1-2
CASSFRDGSNQPQHF	TGTGCCAGCAGTTTTCGGGATGGTAGCAATCAGCCCCAGCATTTT	TRBV2	many	NA	TRBJ1-5
CASSEGNRGVEAFF	TGTGCCAGCAGTGAAGGTAACAGGGGGGTTGAAGCTTTCTTT	TRBV2	NA	TRBD1	TRBJ1-1
CAISESKGTDTQYF	TGTGCCATCAGTGAGTCGAAGGGCACAGATACGCAGTATTTT	TRBV10-3	few	NA	TRBJ2-3
CASSLTDRTEAFF	TGTGCCAGCAGTCTGACAGATAGAACTGAAGCTTTCTTT	TRBV27	few	NA	TRBJ1-1
CASSVRIAGGPYEQYF	TGTGCCAGCAGCGTTCGGATAGCGGGAGGGCCCTACGAGCAGTACTTC	TRBV9	NA	TRBD2	TRBJ2-7
CASSLLEAAYNEQFF	TGTGCCAGCAGTCTCCTGGAGGCAGCCTACAATGAGCAGTTCTTC	TRBV28	few	NA	TRBJ2-1
CASNGPNNEQFF	TGTGCCAGCAACGGTCCTAACAATGAGCAGTTCTTC	TRBV28	once	NA	TRBJ2-1
CSVAVTSGSGEQFF	TGCAGCGTTGCTGTGACTAGCGGGAGCGGTGAGCAGTTCTTC	TRBV29-1	many	TRBD2	TRBJ2-1
CSASGPSTADTQYF	TGCAGTGCTAGTGGGCCTAGTACGGCAGATACGCAGTATTTT	TRBV20-1	many	NA	TRBJ2-3
CASSRGFGYGYTF	TGTGCCAGCTCACGGGGGTTTGGCTATGGCTACACCTTC	TRBV19	few	NA	TRBJ1-2
CASSQELGRVNSPLHF	TGCGCCAGCAGCCAAGAGCTTGGGAGGGTTAATTCACCCCTCCACTTT	TRBV4-1	few	NA	TRBJ1-6
CASRHRESNQPQHF	TGTGCCAGCAGACACAGGGAAAGCAATCAGCCCCAGCATTTT	TRBV6-2/TRBV6-3	many	NA	TRBJ1-5
CASTPSTDTQYF	TGTGCCAGCACCCCCAGCACAGATACGCAGTATTTT	TRBV7-9	NA	NA	TRBJ2-3
CSVEGTENTEAFF	TGCAGCGTTGAGGGCACCGAGAACACTGAAGCTTTCTTT	TRBV29-1	many	NA	TRBJ1-1
CASSVEGTGGFEQYF	TGTGCCAGCAGCGTTGAGGGGACAGGGGGTTTCGAGCAGTACTTC	TRBV11-2	many	TRBD1	TRBJ2-7